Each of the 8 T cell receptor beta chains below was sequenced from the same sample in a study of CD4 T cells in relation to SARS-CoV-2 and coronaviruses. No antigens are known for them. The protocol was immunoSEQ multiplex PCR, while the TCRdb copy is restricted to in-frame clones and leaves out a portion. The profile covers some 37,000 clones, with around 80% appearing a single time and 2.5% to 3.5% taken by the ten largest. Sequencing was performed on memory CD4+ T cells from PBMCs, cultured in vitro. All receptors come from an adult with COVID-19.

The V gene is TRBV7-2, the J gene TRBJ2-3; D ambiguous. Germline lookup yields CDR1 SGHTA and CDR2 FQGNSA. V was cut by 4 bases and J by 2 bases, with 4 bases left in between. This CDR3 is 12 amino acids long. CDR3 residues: CASSSYTDTQYF. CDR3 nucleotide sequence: TGTGCCAGCAGCTCGTACACAGATACGCAGTATTTT.

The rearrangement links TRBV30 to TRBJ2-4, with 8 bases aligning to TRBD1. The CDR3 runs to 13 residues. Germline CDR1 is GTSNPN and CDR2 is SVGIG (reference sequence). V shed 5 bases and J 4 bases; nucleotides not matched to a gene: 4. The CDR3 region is CAWATGVKNIQYF. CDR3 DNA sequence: TGTGCCTGGGCGACAGGGGTGAAAAACATTCAGTACTTC.

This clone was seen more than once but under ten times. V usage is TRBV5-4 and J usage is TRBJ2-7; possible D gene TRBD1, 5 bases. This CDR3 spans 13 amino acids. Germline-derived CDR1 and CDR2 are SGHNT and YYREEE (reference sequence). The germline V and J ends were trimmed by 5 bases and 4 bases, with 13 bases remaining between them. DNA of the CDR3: TGTGCCAGCAGTACAGGAGACAAATACGAGCAGTACTTC. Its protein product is CASSTGDKYEQYF.

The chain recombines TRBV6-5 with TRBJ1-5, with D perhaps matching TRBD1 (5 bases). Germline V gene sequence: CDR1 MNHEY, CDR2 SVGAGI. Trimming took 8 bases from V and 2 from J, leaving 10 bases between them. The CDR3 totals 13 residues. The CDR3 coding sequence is TGTGCCAGCGGGTTACAGGGCAATCAGCCCCAGCATTTT. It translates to CASGLQGNQPQHF.

DNA for the CDR3: TGTGCCAGCAGTTCCCCGTTGGGCTACGGCAATCAGCCCCAGCATTTT. It translates to CASSSPLGYGNQPQHF. V gene TRBV28 combines with J gene TRBJ1-5; D uncertain. The CDR3 extends over 16 amino acids. V lost 4 bases, J lost 2 bases, and 15 bases lay in between. Germline loops: CDR1 MDHEN, CDR2 SYDVKM.

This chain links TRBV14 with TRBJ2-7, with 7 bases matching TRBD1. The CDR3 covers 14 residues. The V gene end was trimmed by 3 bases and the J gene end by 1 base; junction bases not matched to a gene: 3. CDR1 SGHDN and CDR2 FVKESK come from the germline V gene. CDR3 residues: CASSQRGQSYEQYF. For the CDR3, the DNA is TGTGCCAGCAGCCAGAGGGGACAGTCCTACGAGCAGTACTTC.

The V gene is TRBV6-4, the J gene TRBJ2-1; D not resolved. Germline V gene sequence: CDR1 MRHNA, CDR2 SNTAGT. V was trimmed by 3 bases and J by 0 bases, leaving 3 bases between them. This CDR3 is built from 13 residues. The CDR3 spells CASSESSYNEQFF. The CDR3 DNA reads TGTGCCAGCAGTGAGAGCTCCTACAATGAGCAGTTCTTC.

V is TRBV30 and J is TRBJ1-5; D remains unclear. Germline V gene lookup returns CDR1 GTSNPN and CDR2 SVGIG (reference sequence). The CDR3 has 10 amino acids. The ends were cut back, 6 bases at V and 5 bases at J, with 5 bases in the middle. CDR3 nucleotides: TGTGCCTGTGGACATCAGCCCCAGCATTTT. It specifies CACGHQPQHF. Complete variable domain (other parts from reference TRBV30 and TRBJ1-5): SQTIHQWPATLVQPVGSPLSLECTVEGTSNPNLYWYRQAAGRGLQLLFYSVGIGQISSEVPQNLSASRPQDRQFILSSKKLLLSDSGFYLCACGHQPQHFGDGTRLSIL.